Below are 2 T cell receptor beta chains sequenced from a single sample in a study of blood T cell repertoires in COVID-19. Data came from immunoSEQ multiplex PCR; TCRdb stores just in-frame clones and leaves some out. The sample contains about 71,000 clones, about nine tenths of which appear only once. Sequenced: peripheral blood. These receptors were collected from a man between 25 and 39 years old with acute or convalescent COVID-19.

This chain connects TRBV18 to TRBJ2-1; 8 positions agree with TRBD1. Germline V gene data show CDR1 as KGHSH and CDR2 as LQKENI. This CDR3 spans 12 amino acids. Trimming cost V 6 bases and J 12 bases; bases outside gene matches: 7. CDR3 DNA: TGTGCCAGCTCGGGAGACGGGACAGGGCAGTTCTTC. As protein: CASSGDGTGQFF.

This clone was detected only once. This chain uses TRBV4-1 with TRBJ1-3; D is unresolved. Trimming removed 0 bases from V and 2 bases from J, with 14 bases in between. This CDR3 is 17 amino acids long. Germline V gene lookup returns CDR1 MGHRA and CDR2 YSYEKL. The CDR3 reads CASSQDRLEPPGNTIYF. As DNA, the CDR3 is TGCGCCAGCAGCCAAGATCGGTTAGAACCCCCTGGAAACACCATATATTTT.